This T cell receptor beta chain emerged from a study of T-cell reconstitution after alpha-beta-depleted transplantation in children. Study-level points and caveats: Reportedly, alpha-beta T cells present about two months post-transplant originated from several hundred expanded clones of graft origin. The origin of high day-60 TCRbeta diversity in some patients lay in surviving recipient T cells and thymic progenitors.

A few counts support this clonotype. The antigen is unknown. CDR3 length: 13 residues. Germline CDR1 MNHNY, CDR2 SVGAGI (reference sequence). The J segment lost 6 bases and the V segment lost 4 bases, leaving 4 bases of the junction unmatched. Construction of the TCRbeta library involved unique molecular identifiers. TCRdb called the PCR reads again in MiXCR, with one record for every CDR3 protein. The sample records some 440,000 distinct CDR3 sequences, roughly 15% being singletons. The sequence was obtained from a boy in the first two years of life who had a stem cell transplant for Wiskott-Aldrich syndrome, so the T cells may come from the graft donor. The V call is TRBV6-6, the J call TRBJ2-5; 8 bases match TRBD2. The sample in question was PBMCs, mostly from graft donor cells, obtained 360 days after TCRalphabeta/CD19-depleted stem cell transplant. CDR3 sequence: CASSWTSFQTQYF. The CDR3 DNA follows: TGTGCCAGCAGTTGGACTAGCTTTCAGACCCAGTACTTC.